The 20 T cell receptor beta chains listed next were all sequenced from one sample in a study of blood T cells in healthy people across ages. A J-beta primer mix and a sample-barcoded 5' primer were used in a second PCR of roughly 6 to 11 cycles. MiXCR was run by TCRdb on the 5' RACE reads, yielding one entry per CDR3 protein. The sample holds 1.5 million to 2 million distinct CDR3 sequences, roughly two fifths seen once. Material: blood. These receptors were collected from a human donor in good health.

This chain joins TRBV6-5 and TRBJ2-5, with D perhaps matching TRBD2 (6 bases). The DNA end lines up better with TRBJ2-7; the J call may be wrong. The CDR3 spans 13 residues. CDR1 is MNHEY and CDR2 is SVGAGI in the germline V gene. The CDR3 reads CASSYSSGDEQYF. The CDR3 DNA sequence: TGTGCCAGCAGTTACTCGTCGGGGGACGAGCAGTACTTC.

This clonotype was seen a handful of times. The J gene is TRBJ2-7, the V gene TRBV4-1, with TRBD1 matching over 9 bases. Germline values: CDR1 MGHRA, CDR2 YSYEKL. The J segment lost 3 bases and the V segment lost 8 bases, leaving 11 bases of the junction unmatched. The CDR3 length is 15 residues. The CDR3 region is CASPPPGTGLYEQYF. The CDR3 coding sequence is TGCGCCAGCCCACCCCCCGGGACAGGGCTCTACGAGCAGTACTTC.

This chain uses TRBV2 with TRBJ2-3; 7 nucleotides match TRBD2. V was clipped by 8 bases and J by 4 bases; unmatched bases: 9. This CDR3 region has 14 residues. Germline lookup yields CDR1 SNHLY and CDR2 FYNNEI. The CDR3 here is CASLGLVGSDTQYF. DNA for the CDR3: TGTGCCAGCCTCGGACTAGTGGGGTCAGATACGCAGTATTTT.

There are a few counts of this clonotype. V is TRBV7-8 and J is TRBJ2-7; 8 positions agree with TRBD1. Losses at the gene ends were 5 bases for V and 7 bases for J; bases not matched to a gene: 13. The CDR3 runs 15 residues. Per the germline V gene, CDR1 is SGHVS and CDR2 is FQNEAQ. CDR3 sequence reads: CASSATFRGLGEQYF. The CDR3 DNA sequence: TGTGCCAGCAGCGCGACGTTCAGGGGGCTCGGGGAGCAGTACTTC.

V usage is TRBV3-1 and J usage is TRBJ2-1; D gene ambiguous. In germline, CDR1 is LGHDT, CDR2 YNNKEL (reference sequence). V dropped 3 bases and J dropped 0 bases, with 12 bases sitting between them. This CDR3 region has 16 residues. The CDR3 loop reads CASSHFPTSSYNEQFF. Here the CDR3 DNA reads TGTGCCAGCAGCCATTTTCCCACCAGCTCCTACAATGAGCAGTTCTTC.

The CDR3 DNA sequence: TGTGCCAGCAGTTTTGACCCAGTCAGTATGAACACTGAAGCTTTCTTT. It encodes CASSFDPVSMNTEAFF. The rearrangement joins TRBV28 to TRBJ1-1; D is unclear. Trimming shortened V by 3 bases and J by 0 bases, and 14 bases separated the two germline ends. CDR1 MDHEN and CDR2 SYDVKM come from the germline V gene. The CDR3 contains 16 residues.

The chain has TRBV9 and TRBJ2-7; no definite D call. From germline, CDR1 is SGDLS and CDR2 YYNGEE. The V end lost 0 bases, the J end lost 0 bases, and 13 bases lay between the germline ends. CDR3 length: 16 residues. The CDR3 here is CASSVGWVAGSYEQYF. The CDR3 DNA reads as TGTGCCAGCAGCGTAGGGTGGGTAGCAGGCTCCTACGAGCAGTACTTC.

The genes are TRBV7-8 and TRBJ2-5; D is uncertain. The CDR3 spans 14 residues. Germline assignment: CDR1 SGHVS and CDR2 FQNEAQ. V lost 2 bases and J 1 base, leaving 8 bases between the germline ends. The DNA of the CDR3 is TGTGCCAGCAGCTTAAACCTCCTCCAAGAGACCCAGTACTTC. This encodes CASSLNLLQETQYF.

This clonotype was picked up many times. V usage is TRBV29-1 and J usage is TRBJ2-3; D is uncertain. The length of the CDR3 is 12 residues. CDR1 SQVTM and CDR2 ANQGSEA come from the germline V gene. The V end lost 1 base, the J end lost 3 bases, and 5 bases lay between the germline ends. The CDR3 spells CSVEGSTDTQYF. In nucleotides, the CDR3 is TGCAGCGTTGAAGGGTCGACAGATACGCAGTATTTT.

This rearrangement joins TRBV9 to TRBJ2-4; 7 positions agree with TRBD2. TRBJ2-7 matches the DNA end more closely, so the J call is doubtful. There are 14 residues in the CDR3. CDR1 is SGDLS, CDR2 YYNGEE, per germline. The CDR3 nucleotides read TGTGCCAGCAGCGTAGGGGGACTACAGGACGAGCAGTACTTC. Protein product: CASSVGGLQDEQYF.

The CDR3 is CASSETGTGVKDTQYF. CDR3 bases: TGTGCCAGCAGTGAAACGGGGACAGGGGTGAAGGATACGCAGTATTTT. The V call is TRBV2, the J call TRBJ2-3; 10 positions agree with TRBD1. The CDR3 loop spans 16 amino acids. With V trimmed by 2 bases and J by 6 bases, 8 bases remained unmatched. CDR1 is SNHLY and CDR2 is FYNNEI in the germline V gene.

This sequence joins TRBV7-2 and TRBJ1-4; 7 bases agree with TRBD1. This CDR3 is 15 amino acids long. J was trimmed by 0 bases and V by 7 bases; bases with no gene match: 5. The germline CDR1 and CDR2 sequences are SGHTA and FQGNSA. This CDR3 reads CASTIGTATNEKLFF. CDR3 DNA: TGTGCCAGCACCATCGGGACAGCAACTAATGAAAAACTGTTTTTT.

This clonotype was detected a few times. The CDR3: CASSFGATLLGNEQFF. In DNA, the CDR3 is TGTGCCAGCAGCTTTGGGGCTACCCTTCTTGGCAATGAGCAGTTCTTC. The chain is built from TRBV7-8 and TRBJ2-1, with D perhaps TRBD1 (5 bases). V lost 3 bases, J lost 6 bases, and 18 bases lay in between. The CDR3 extends over 16 amino acids. From germline, CDR1 is SGHVS and CDR2 FQNEAQ.

The chain joins TRBV2 to TRBJ2-7; TRBD1 might be the D (5 bases). From germline, CDR1 is SNHLY and CDR2 FYNNEI. The length of the CDR3 is 13 residues. Trimming took off 7 bases at V and 3 bases at J, with 13 bases between the two ends. DNA of the CDR3: TGTGCCAGCATGGAAGGGGTCCGCTACGAGCAGTACTTC. Its translation is CASMEGVRYEQYF.

Details on this clonotype: The conserved phenylalanine or tryptophan normally closing the CDR3 is absent here, so this likely arose from a read error. V is TRBV5-1 and J is TRBJ2-2, with TRBD1 identical over 7 bases. Looked up from germline, CDR1 is SGHRS and CDR2 is YFSETQ. There are 16 residues in the CDR3. V was clipped by 2 bases and J by 7 bases; unmatched bases: 11. This chain's CDR3 is CASSLGQDDGNGELFC. The CDR3 DNA reads as TGCGCCAGCAGCTTAGGACAGGACGATGGGAACGGGGAGCTGTTTTGT.

The rearrangement links TRBV11-2 to TRBJ2-7; D is tentatively TRBD1 or TRBD2 (5 bases each). Trimming took off 1 base at V and 5 bases at J, with 9 bases between the two ends. Germline CDR1 is SGHAT and CDR2 is FQNNGV. This CDR3 contains 13 residues. The DNA of the CDR3 is TGTGCCAGCAGCTTAGCGGGACGCCACGAGCAGTACTTC. It yields the protein CASSLAGRHEQYF.

The genes are TRBV4-1 and TRBJ1-1; D might be TRBD1 (5 bases). Trimming left V 1 base short and J 7 bases short, with 16 bases between. The germline gives CDR1 MGHRA, CDR2 YSYEKL. The CDR3 consists of 15 residues. CDR3 DNA: TGCGCCAGCAGCCAAGGAAGGGTGCGGGGCATTGAAGCTTTCTTT. Its translation: CASSQGRVRGIEAFF.

In this sample, this clonotype turned up a few times. The J gene is TRBJ2-1, the V gene TRBV20-1; D gene ambiguous. V was clipped by 4 bases and J by 9 bases, with 19 bases between them. CDR3 length: 14 amino acids. Germline-derived CDR1 and CDR2 are DFQATT and SNEGSKA (reference sequence). This CDR3 reads CSAIRGTPGGEQFF. The CDR3 DNA sequence: TGCAGTGCTATTCGCGGAACTCCGGGCGGTGAGCAGTTCTTC.

This clonotype was seen only a few times. This chain uses TRBV7-3 with TRBJ1-4; D is ambiguous. V was clipped by 5 bases and J by 3 bases, with 13 bases between them. The CDR3 has 15 residues. In germline, CDR1 is SGHTA, CDR2 FQGTGA. The CDR3 loop reads CASSTSAAANEKLFF. DNA for the CDR3: TGTGCCAGCAGCACTAGCGCGGCCGCTAATGAAAAACTGTTTTTT.

This clonotype was picked up many times. The chain recombines TRBV29-1 with TRBJ1-2; no clear D. V lost 0 bases and J lost 6, with 11 bases in between. Germline CDR1 is SQVTM and CDR2 is ANQGSEA. This CDR3 comprises 13 residues. The CDR3 here is CSVEDLVGNGYTF. The CDR3 DNA sequence: TGCAGCGTTGAAGATCTCGTCGGTAATGGCTACACCTTC.